This TCR beta chain was sequenced for a study of T cell repertoires in cytomegalovirus infection (dated by TCRdb to about 2019). Looking at the study overall: Recently identified HLA-C-restricted CMV epitopes, whose presentation resists viral immunomodulation, were targeted by peptide stimulations together with well-studied HLA-B-restricted epitopes. Donor HLA type was relevant to the analysis, as public TCR beta signatures indicated carriage of CMV infection together with the matching HLA type. The research as a whole found: Carriers of CMV infection plus the relevant HLA type were discriminated by the cumulative frequency of public TCR beta family members in the study cohort and in an independent roughly 380-donor cohort. In the ex vivo response, HLA-C-restricted CMV-specific TCR beta clonotypes were dominant, and in two of eight donors the single most frequent clonotype came from this HLA-C-restricted group.

Trimming takes 2 bases from V and 4 bases from J, and the germline ends sit 11 bases apart. The CDR3 goes from the cysteine to the phenylalanine over 14 residues. Here the CDR3 DNA is all that survives: 42 bases in frame from base 1. Taken from the germline V gene, the CDR1 and CDR2 loops are SGHDN and FVKESK. The treatment or condition label here, explained by the study, means: in vitro stimulation with specific CMV peptide epitopes to enrich CMV-specific T cells. Sequencing instrument: Illumina HiSeq 1500. TCRdb handled the public reads itself, with Q25 trimming in fastp and clone calling in MiXCR, and kept productive beta chains. Every distinct CDR3 protein forms one entry, paired with its most common genes and DNA. This sample has around 340,000 distinct CDR3 sequences in its table, and 29% of those were observed once. Jointly, the top ten make up around 20% of the sample. Only a few counts were recorded for this clonotype. The specificity of this receptor is unknown. The sample holds no much larger clone one base away, and base qualities are not on file.

This chain is built from TRBV14 and TRBJ1-2; the D segment could be TRBD1, given 6 matching bases. The TCR originated in a human donor in good health (CMV status not recorded). Some clones in this sample may be carry-over from other donors' samples. The sequencing used cultured PBMCs, collected from culture after CMV antigen stimulation. The CDR3 amino acid sequence is: CASSQIRGPYGYTF. DNA sequence: TGTGCCAGCAGCCAAATACGGGGGCCCTATGGCTACACCTTC.